The rows below give T cell receptor beta chains drawn from one sample of a study of monozygotic twins with cystic fibrosis. Clones were sequenced by immunoSEQ multiplex PCR, and TCRdb holds only the in-frame ones, with some missing. The repertoire holds just over 14,000 clones, approximately 81% seen once, with roughly 1% in the top ten. Sequenced sample: blood. These receptors were taken from a boy younger than 18 with cystic fibrosis. Both conserved end residues are part of each CDR3. The D gene is left open where the match is weak. Size is stated for part of the rows, as once, few or many counts, or as a class when the clone is expanded.

J | size | V | D | DNA | CDR3
TRBJ1-1 | - | TRBV11-2 | - | TGTGCCAGCAGCTTAGGAACCGCGAACACTGAAGCTTTCTTT | CASSLGTANTEAFF
TRBJ2-7 | - | TRBV5-5 | - | TGTGCCAGCAGCTTTGAAGGGGGTTCTACCTACGAGCAGTACTTC | CASSFEGGSTYEQYF
TRBJ1-5 | - | TRBV18 | TRBD1 | TGTGCCAGCTCACCTGCAGGGGGACCTAATAGCAATCAGCCCCAGCATTTT | CASSPAGGPNSNQPQHF
TRBJ2-2 | - | TRBV7-2 | TRBD2 | TGTGCCAGCAGCTTAATGAGCGGGAGCACCGGGGAGCTGTTTTTT | CASSLMSGSTGELFF
TRBJ2-3 | - | TRBV19 | TRBD2 | TGTGCCAGTAGCCCCGGGACTAGCGGGAGAGATACGCAGTATTTT | CASSPGTSGRDTQYF
TRBJ1-2 | - | TRBV6-5 | - | TGTGCCAGCAGTTACTCCGTACAGGCGGCTGGCTACACCTTC | CASSYSVQAAGYTF
TRBJ2-2 | once | TRBV6-5 | TRBD2 | TGTGCCAGCAGTTACAGGACTAGCGGCGGGGAGCTGTTTTTT | CASSYRTSGGELFF
TRBJ2-7 | once | TRBV7-8 | TRBD1 | TGTGCCAGCAGCCGCCGGACAGGGGCCCACGAGCAGTACTTC | CASSRRTGAHEQYF
TRBJ1-1 | - | TRBV28 | - | TGTGCCAGCAGAACACCCATGAACACTGAAGCTTTCTTT | CASRTPMNTEAFF
TRBJ1-1 | - | TRBV2 | TRBD1 | TGTGCCAGCAGTTTACCACAGGGGGCTGAAGCTTTCTTT | CASSLPQGAEAFF